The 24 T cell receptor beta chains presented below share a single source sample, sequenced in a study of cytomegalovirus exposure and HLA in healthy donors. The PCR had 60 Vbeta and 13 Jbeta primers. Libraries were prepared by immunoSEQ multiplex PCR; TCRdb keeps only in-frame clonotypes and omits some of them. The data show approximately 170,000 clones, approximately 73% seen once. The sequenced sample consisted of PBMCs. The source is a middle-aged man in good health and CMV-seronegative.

DNA of the CDR3: TGTGCCAGCAGCTTAGATCAGGGCGCGAGCTATGGCTACACCTTC. This translates into CASSLDQGASYGYTF. This chain links TRBV7-2 with TRBJ1-2; D perhaps matches TRBD1 (5 bases). Germline V lookup: CDR1 SGHTA, CDR2 FQGNSA. There are 15 residues in the CDR3. The V end lost 1 base, the J end lost 4 bases, and 13 bases lay between the germline ends.

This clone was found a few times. The CDR3 DNA is TGTGCCAGCAGAGGGGGACGACAGGGCGATCAGCCCCAGCATTTT. This gives the protein CASRGGRQGDQPQHF. V gene TRBV2 combines with J gene TRBJ1-5; 7 nucleotides agree with TRBD1. V was pared by 6 bases and J by 5 bases, with 10 bases of the junction left unmatched. Germline CDR1 is SNHLY and CDR2 is FYNNEI. The length of the CDR3 is 15 residues.

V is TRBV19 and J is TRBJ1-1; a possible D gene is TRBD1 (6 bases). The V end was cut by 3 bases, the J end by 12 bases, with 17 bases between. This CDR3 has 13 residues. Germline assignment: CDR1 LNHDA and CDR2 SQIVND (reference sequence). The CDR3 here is CASSILGRGESFF. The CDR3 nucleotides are TGTGCCAGTAGTATCCTTGGCAGGGGAGAATCTTTCTTT.

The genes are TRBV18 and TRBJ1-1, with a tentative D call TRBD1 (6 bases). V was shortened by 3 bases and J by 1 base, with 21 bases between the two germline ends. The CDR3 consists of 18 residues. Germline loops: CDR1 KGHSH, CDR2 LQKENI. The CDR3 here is CASSPRPQGQRTNTEAFF. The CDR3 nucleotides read TGTGCCAGCTCACCTCGCCCACAGGGTCAGCGAACGAACACTGAAGCTTTCTTT.

As DNA, the CDR3 is TGTGCCAGCAGCCAAGACGTGCTAGCTGAGACCCAGTACTTC. It is translated as CASSQDVLAETQYF. J is TRBJ2-5 and V is TRBV14; D perhaps matches TRBD2 (5 bases). CDR1 SGHDN and CDR2 FVKESK come from the germline V gene. Trimming pared 0 bases from V and 5 bases from J, leaving 10 bases between. The CDR3 sequence is 14 residues long.

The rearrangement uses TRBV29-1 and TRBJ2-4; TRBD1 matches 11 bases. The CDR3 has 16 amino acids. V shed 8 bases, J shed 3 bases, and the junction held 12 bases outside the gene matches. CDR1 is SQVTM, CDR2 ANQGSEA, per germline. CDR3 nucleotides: TGCAGCTTCCGGGACAGGGGGAGTGTGGGCAAAAACATTCAGTACTTC. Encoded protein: CSFRDRGSVGKNIQYF.

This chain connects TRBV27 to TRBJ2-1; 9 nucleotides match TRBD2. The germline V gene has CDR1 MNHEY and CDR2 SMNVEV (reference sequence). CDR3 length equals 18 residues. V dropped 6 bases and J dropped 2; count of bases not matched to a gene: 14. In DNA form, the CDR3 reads TGTGCCAGCAGCCCCTGGGGTAGCGGGGGCCGCACCTACAATGAGCAGTTCTTC. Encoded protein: CASSPWGSGGRTYNEQFF.

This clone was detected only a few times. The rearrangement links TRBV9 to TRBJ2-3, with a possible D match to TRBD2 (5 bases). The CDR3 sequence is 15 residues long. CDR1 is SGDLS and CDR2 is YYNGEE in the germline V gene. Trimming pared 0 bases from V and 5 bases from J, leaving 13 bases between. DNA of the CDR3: TGTGCCAGCAGCGTAGGGGGTACCCGGGGAGATACGCAGTATTTT. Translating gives CASSVGGTRGDTQYF. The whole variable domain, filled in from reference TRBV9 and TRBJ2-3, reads DSGVTQTPKHLITATGQRVTLRCSPRSGDLSVYWYQQSLDQGLQFLIQYYNGEERAKGNILERFSAQQFPDLHSELNLSSLELGDSALYFCASSVGGTRGDTQYFGPGTRLTVL.

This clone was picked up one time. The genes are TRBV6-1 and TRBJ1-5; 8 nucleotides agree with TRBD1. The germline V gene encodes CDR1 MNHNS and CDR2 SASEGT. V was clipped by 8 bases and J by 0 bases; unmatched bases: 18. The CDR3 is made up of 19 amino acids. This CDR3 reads CASGGLPAGGLNSNQPQHF. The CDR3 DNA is TGTGCCAGCGGTGGCCTCCCGGCAGGGGGCCTAAATAGCAATCAGCCCCAGCATTTT.

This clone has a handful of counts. The CDR3 sequence is CASIRDLNTEAFF. The CDR3 nucleotides read TGTGCCAGCATCCGGGATTTGAACACTGAAGCTTTCTTT. V and J are TRBV2 and TRBJ1-1; D unclear. In germline, CDR1 is SNHLY, CDR2 FYNNEI. V dropped 7 bases and J dropped 0 bases, with 9 bases sitting between them. CDR3 size: 13 residues.

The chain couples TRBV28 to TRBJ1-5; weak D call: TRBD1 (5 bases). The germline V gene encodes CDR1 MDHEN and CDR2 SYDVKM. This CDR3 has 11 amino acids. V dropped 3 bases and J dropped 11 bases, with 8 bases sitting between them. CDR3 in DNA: TGTGCCAGCAGTTTTGGGGCGGCCCAGCATTTT. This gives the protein CASSFGAAQHF.

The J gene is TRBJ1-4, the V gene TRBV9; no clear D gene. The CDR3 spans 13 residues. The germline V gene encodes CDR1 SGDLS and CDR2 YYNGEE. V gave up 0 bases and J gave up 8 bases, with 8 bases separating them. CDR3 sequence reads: CASSVGEREKLFF. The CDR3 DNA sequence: TGTGCCAGCAGCGTAGGGGAGAGGGAAAAACTGTTTTTT.

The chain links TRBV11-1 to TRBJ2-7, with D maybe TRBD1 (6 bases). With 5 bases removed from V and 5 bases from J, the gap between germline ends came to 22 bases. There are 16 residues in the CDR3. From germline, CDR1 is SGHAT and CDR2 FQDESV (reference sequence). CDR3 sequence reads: CASSVWARGPANEQYF. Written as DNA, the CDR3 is TGTGCCAGCAGCGTTTGGGCCAGGGGCCCGGCGAACGAGCAGTACTTC.

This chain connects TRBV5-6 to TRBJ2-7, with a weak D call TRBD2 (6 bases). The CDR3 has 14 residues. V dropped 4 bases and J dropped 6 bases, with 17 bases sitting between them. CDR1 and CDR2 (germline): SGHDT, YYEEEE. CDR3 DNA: TGTGCCAGCAGCCAATCCGGGAGCCTCCTCGAGCAGTACTTC. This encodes CASSQSGSLLEQYF.

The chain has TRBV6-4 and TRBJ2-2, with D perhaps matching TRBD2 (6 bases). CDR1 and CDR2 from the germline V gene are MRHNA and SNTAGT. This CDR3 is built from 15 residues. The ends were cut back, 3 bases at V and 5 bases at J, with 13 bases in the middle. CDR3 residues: CASSEGGSRTGELFF. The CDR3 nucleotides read TGTGCCAGCAGTGAGGGGGGAAGTCGGACCGGGGAGCTGTTTTTT.

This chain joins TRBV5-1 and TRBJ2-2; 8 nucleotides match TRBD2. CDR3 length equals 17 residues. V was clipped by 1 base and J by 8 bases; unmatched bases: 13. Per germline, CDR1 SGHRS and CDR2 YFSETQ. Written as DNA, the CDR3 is TGCGCCAGCAGCTTGCCTACCGGGACTAGGAGGGATGGGGAGCTGTTTTTT. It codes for CASSLPTGTRRDGELFF.

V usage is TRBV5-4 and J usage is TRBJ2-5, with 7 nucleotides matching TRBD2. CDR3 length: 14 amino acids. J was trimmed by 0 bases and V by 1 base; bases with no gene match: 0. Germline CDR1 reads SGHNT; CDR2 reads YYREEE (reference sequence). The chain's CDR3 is CASSLTSDQETQYF. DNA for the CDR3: TGTGCCAGCAGCTTGACTAGCGACCAAGAGACCCAGTACTTC. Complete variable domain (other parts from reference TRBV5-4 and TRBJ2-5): ETGVTQSPTHLIKTRGQQVTLRCSSQSGHNTVSWYQQALGQGPQFIFQYYREEENGRGNFPPRFSGLQFPNYSSELNVNALELDDSALYLCASSLTSDQETQYFGPGTRLLVL.

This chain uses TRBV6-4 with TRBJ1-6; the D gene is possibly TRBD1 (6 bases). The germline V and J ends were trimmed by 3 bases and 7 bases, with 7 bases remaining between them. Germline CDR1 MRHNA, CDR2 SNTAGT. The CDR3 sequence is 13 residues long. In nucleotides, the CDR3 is TGTGCCAGCAGTGAACAGGGAAATTCACCCCTCCACTTT. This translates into CASSEQGNSPLHF.

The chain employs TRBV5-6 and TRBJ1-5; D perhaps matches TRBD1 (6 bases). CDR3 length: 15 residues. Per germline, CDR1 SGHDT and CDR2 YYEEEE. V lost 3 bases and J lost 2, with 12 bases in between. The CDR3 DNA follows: TGTGCCAGCAGCTGGAGAGGGACACGCAATCAGCCCCAGCATTTT. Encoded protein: CASSWRGTRNQPQHF. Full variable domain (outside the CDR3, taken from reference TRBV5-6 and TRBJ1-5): DAGVTQSPTHLIKTRGQQVTLRCSPKSGHDTVSWYQQALGQGPQFIFQYYEEEERQRGNFPDRFSGHQFPNYSSELNVNALLLGDSALYLCASSWRGTRNQPQHFGDGTRLSIL.

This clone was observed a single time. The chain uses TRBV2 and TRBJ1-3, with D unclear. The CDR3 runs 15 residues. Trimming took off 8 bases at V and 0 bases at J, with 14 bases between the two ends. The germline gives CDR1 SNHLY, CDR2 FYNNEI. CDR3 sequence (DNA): TGTGCCAGCCGCCCCGGAGGGAGCTCTGGAAACACCATATATTTT. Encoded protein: CASRPGGSSGNTIYF.

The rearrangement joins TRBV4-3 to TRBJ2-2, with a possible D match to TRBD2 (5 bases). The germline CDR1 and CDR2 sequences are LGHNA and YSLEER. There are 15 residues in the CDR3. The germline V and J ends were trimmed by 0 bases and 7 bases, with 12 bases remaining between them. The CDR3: CASSQEGRAGGELFF. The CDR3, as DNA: TGCGCCAGCAGCCAAGAGGGCCGGGCGGGCGGGGAGCTGTTTTTT.

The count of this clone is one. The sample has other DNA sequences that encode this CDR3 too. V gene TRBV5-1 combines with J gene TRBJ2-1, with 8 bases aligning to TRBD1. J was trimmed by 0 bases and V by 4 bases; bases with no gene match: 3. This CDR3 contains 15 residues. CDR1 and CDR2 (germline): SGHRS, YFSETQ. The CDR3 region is CASSPGQGSYNEQFF. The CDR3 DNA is TGCGCCAGCAGCCCAGGACAGGGCTCCTACAATGAGCAGTTCTTC.

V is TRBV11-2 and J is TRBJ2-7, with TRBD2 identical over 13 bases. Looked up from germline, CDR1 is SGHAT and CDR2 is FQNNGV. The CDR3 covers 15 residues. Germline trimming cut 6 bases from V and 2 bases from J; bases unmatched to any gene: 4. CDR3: CASSPTSGGTYEQYF. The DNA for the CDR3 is TGTGCCAGCAGTCCGACTAGCGGGGGGACCTACGAGCAGTACTTC. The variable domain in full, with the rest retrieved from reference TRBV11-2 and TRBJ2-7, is EAGVAQSPRYKIIEKRQSVAFWCNPISGHATLYWYQQILGQGPKLLIQFQNNGVVDDSQLPKDRFSAERLKGVDSTLKIQPAKLEDSAVYLCASSPTSGGTYEQYFGPGTRLTVT.

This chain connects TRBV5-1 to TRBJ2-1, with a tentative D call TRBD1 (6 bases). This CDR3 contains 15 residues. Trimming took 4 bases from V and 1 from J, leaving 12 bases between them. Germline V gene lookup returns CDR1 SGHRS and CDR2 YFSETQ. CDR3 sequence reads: CASSIRQASYNEQFF. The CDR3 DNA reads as TGCGCCAGCAGCATAAGACAGGCTTCCTACAATGAGCAGTTCTTC.